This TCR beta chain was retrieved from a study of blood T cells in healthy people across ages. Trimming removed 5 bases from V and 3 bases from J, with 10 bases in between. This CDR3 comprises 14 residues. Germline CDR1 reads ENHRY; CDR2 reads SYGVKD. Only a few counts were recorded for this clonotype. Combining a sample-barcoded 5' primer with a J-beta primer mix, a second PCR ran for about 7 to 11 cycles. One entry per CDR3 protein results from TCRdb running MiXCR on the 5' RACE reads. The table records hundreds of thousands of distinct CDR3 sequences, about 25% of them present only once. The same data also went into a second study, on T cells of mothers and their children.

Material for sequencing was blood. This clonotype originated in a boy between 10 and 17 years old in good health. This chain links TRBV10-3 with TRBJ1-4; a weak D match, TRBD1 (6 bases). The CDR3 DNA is TGTGCCATCAGTCCACAGGGTCCTAATGAAAAACTGTTTTTT. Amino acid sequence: CAISPQGPNEKLFF.